This TCR beta chain was retrieved from a study of blood T cells in healthy people across ages. Germline lookup yields CDR1 MNHEY and CDR2 SMNVEV (reference sequence). Trimming cost V 6 bases and J 8 bases, with 14 bases left between them. CDR3 length equals 13 residues. The second PCR ran roughly 6 to 11 cycles with a sample-barcoded 5' primer and J-beta primers. TCRdb independently ran MiXCR on the 5' RACE reads; one entry per CDR3 protein. The sample has fewer than 800,000 distinct CDR3 sequences, approximately 21% seen once; the top ten hold 3% to 4.5%. The sample comprised blood. The chain is built from TRBV27 and TRBJ2-1; TRBD1 might be the D (5 bases). The sequence was collected from a man in his 70s in good health. CDR3 in amino acids: CASSLRVRDEQFF. CDR3 coding DNA: TGTGCCAGCAGCCTCAGGGTCCGGGATGAGCAGTTCTTC.